Each of the 10 T cell receptor beta chains below was sequenced from the same sample in a study of T cell changes during pregnancy in multiple sclerosis. The method was immunoSEQ multiplex PCR; TCRdb's version includes in-frame clones alone and lacks a portion of them. The sample shows around 40,000 clones, roughly 90% of them seen only once. The sample was CD4+ T cells from peripheral blood mononuclear cells, taken in the second trimester of pregnancy. These TCRs come from a female donor with multiple sclerosis, enrolled in a pregnancy study.

The chain couples TRBV5-1 to TRBJ2-1; D is possibly TRBD1 (5 bases). V lost 1 base to trimming and J lost 10 bases, with 18 bases between them. There are 15 residues in the CDR3. Germline V gene lookup returns CDR1 SGHRS and CDR2 YFSETQ. For the CDR3, the DNA is TGCGCCAGCAGCTTGACCGCGATCAGGGCAGGGGAGCAGTTCTTC. Translation: CASSLTAIRAGEQFF.

The V and J genes are TRBV2 and TRBJ2-7, with a possible D match to TRBD2 (6 bases). The CDR3 runs to 12 residues. Germline V gene data show CDR1 as SNHLY and CDR2 as FYNNEI. The V end lost 6 bases, the J end lost 6 bases, and 12 bases lay between the germline ends. This chain's CDR3 is CASRGDSSEQYF. The CDR3 DNA sequence: TGTGCCAGCAGGGGGGACTCCAGCGAGCAGTACTTC. The entire variable domain, with the rest obtained from reference TRBV2 and TRBJ2-7, is as follows: EPEVTQTPSHQVTQMGQEVILRCVPISNHLYFYWYRQILGQKVEFLVSFYNNEISEKSEIFDDQFSVERPDGSNFTLKIRSTKLEDSAMYFCASRGDSSEQYFGPGTRLTVT.

This sequence joins TRBV13 and TRBJ2-7; 8 nucleotides match TRBD1. This CDR3 spans 15 amino acids. Looked up from germline, CDR1 is PRHDT and CDR2 is FYEKMQ (reference sequence). V was clipped by 5 bases and J by 2 bases; unmatched bases: 8. This CDR3 is CASSLQGAPPYEQYF. The CDR3 coding sequence is TGTGCCAGCAGCCTTCAGGGGGCCCCCCCCTACGAGCAGTACTTC.

This clone appeared once. The V gene is TRBV5-5, the J gene TRBJ1-5; D is undetermined. The CDR3 has 14 amino acids. V was pared by 4 bases and J by 6 bases, with 14 bases between. The germline gives CDR1 SGHKS, CDR2 YYEKEE (reference sequence). The CDR3 nucleotides are TGTGCCAGCAGCCCGAAACCAGGTGGTCAGCCCCAGCATTTT. It encodes CASSPKPGGQPQHF.

J is TRBJ2-7 and V is TRBV6-5; 9 bases are shared with TRBD2. The CDR3 runs to 13 residues. Losses at the gene ends were 8 bases for V and 4 bases for J; bases not matched to a gene: 6. Germline lookup yields CDR1 MNHEY and CDR2 SVGAGI. The CDR3 loop reads CASRAGGRYEQYF. DNA of the CDR3: TGTGCCAGCCGGGCGGGGGGGCGGTACGAGCAGTACTTC.

The CDR3 nucleotides are TGCAGCGGAAACGTGGGGGGTGTTAACACTGAAGCTTTCTTT. Its protein is CSGNVGGVNTEAFF. This chain uses TRBV29-1 with TRBJ1-1; possible D gene TRBD1, 5 bases. Germline-derived CDR1 and CDR2 are SQVTM and ANQGSEA. This CDR3 is built from 14 residues. The germline V and J ends were trimmed by 7 bases and 2 bases, with 17 bases remaining between them.

This chain uses TRBV6-1 with TRBJ1-4; possibly TRBD1 for D (5 bases). The germline V and J ends were trimmed by 3 bases and 7 bases, with 15 bases remaining between them. This CDR3 spans 15 amino acids. Germline V lookup: CDR1 MNHNS, CDR2 SASEGT. The CDR3 is CASSDRGGVSEKLFF. In nucleotides, the CDR3 is TGTGCCAGCAGTGATCGTGGGGGGGTGAGTGAAAAACTGTTTTTT.

The chain has TRBV30 and TRBJ1-2, with 11 bases that match TRBD1. V lost 4 bases and J lost 7; bases outside the gene matches: 8. Germline CDR1 is GTSNPN and CDR2 is SVGIG (reference sequence). This CDR3 has 14 residues. The chain's CDR3 is CAWNSGQGAGGYTF. The CDR3, as DNA: TGTGCCTGGAACTCAGGACAGGGGGCCGGTGGCTACACCTTC.

The chain uses TRBV12-1 and TRBJ1-3; TRBD1, as called in the table, went unchecked against the DNA. TRBV12-1 is an annotated pseudogene. This CDR3 is 15 amino acids long. This CDR3 reads CASSFPRGQGNTIYF. The DNA for the CDR3 is TGTGCCAGCAGCTTTCCCAGGGGGCAAGGGAACACCATATATTTT.

This chain joins TRBV30 and TRBJ2-3; the D gene is possibly TRBD2 (5 bases). Trimming left V 2 bases short and J 6 bases short, with 9 bases between. In germline, CDR1 is GTSNPN, CDR2 SVGIG (reference sequence). This CDR3 is 12 amino acids long. CDR3 bases: TGTGCCTGGAGTTACCGCGGGGATACGCAGTATTTT. Translation gives CAWSYRGDTQYF.